This record concerns one TCR beta chain sequence. The target antigen is unknown. The sample is drawn from a study of cytomegalovirus exposure and HLA in healthy donors. Study-wide background: Prior work identified 117 million unique TCR beta sequences in 150 million to 200 million T cells. Study-wide findings and caveats: Information on immune exposure was restricted to one variable (CMV serostatus).

The CDR3 is 16 residues long. CDR1 is LNHNV, CDR2 YYDKDF, per germline (reference sequence). With V trimmed by 5 bases and J by 5 bases, 9 bases remained unmatched. PCR involved 60 Vbeta and 13 Jbeta primers. The repertoire was sequenced with immunoSEQ multiplex PCR; TCRdb's copy has only in-frame clones and lacks some. The sample records about 190,000 clones, roughly four fifths being singletons. The sequenced sample was PBMCs. The chain uses TRBV15 and TRBJ2-7, with 13 bases identical to TRBD2. This TCR was recovered from a woman younger than 45 in good health and CMV-seropositive. The CDR3 region has the DNA TGTGCCACCAGCGGATATGGGACTAGCGGGAAAAACGAGCAGTACTTC. The encoded protein is CATSGYGTSGKNEQYF.